The 6 T cell receptor beta chains below all came from one sample that was sequenced in a study of T cells in Graves' hyperthyroidism and ophthalmopathy. RNA transcripts served as the template for amplifying TCR beta CDR3 regions. Primed by the HTBI set, a first-round RT-PCR was run on the TCR CDR3. TCRdb passed the multiplex PCR reads through MiXCR, listing each CDR3 protein once. The table records around 370,000 distinct CDR3 sequences, less than 20% of them present only once. The sequenced sample consisted of blood. The receptors shown here come from a man younger than 35 with Graves' ophthalmopathy.

In its sample, this clonotype was seen many times. The chain has TRBV7-9 and TRBJ2-3; possibly TRBD2 for D (7 bases). The CDR3 contains 18 residues. Germline V gene sequence: CDR1 SEHNR, CDR2 FQNEAQ (reference sequence). V lost 5 bases, J lost 2 bases, and 23 bases lay in between. The CDR3 region is CASSVKGERGGHTDTQYF. DNA for the CDR3: TGTGCCAGCAGCGTTAAGGGCGAGAGGGGGGGCCACACAGATACGCAGTATTTT.

This clonotype was seen just once. The J gene is TRBJ2-1, the V gene TRBV10-3; D gene unclear. The ends were cut back, 6 bases at V and 3 bases at J, with 12 bases in the middle. The CDR3 consists of 14 residues. Germline lookup yields CDR1 ENHRY and CDR2 SYGVKD. CDR3 in amino acids: CAIRESGDYNEQFF. CDR3 bases: TGTGCCATCAGGGAGAGTGGGGACTACAATGAGCAGTTCTTC.

Many counts were recorded for this clonotype. The V and J genes are TRBV6-1 and TRBJ1-2; D gene ambiguous. This CDR3 is 14 amino acids long. Germline V lookup: CDR1 MNHNS, CDR2 SASEGT. With 5 bases removed from V and 2 bases from J, the gap between germline ends came to 12 bases. CDR3 protein: CASSYGQPNYGYTF. The CDR3 DNA follows: TGTGCCAGCAGTTATGGGCAGCCCAACTATGGCTACACCTTC.

The V gene is TRBV5-8, the J gene TRBJ2-1; TRBD1 or TRBD2 may be the D gene (5 bases each). CDR1 is SGHTS, CDR2 YDEGEE, per germline. Trimming removed 0 bases at V and 4 bases at J, with 17 bases between. The CDR3 totals 17 residues. CDR3 region: CASSLGHRGPTYNEQFF. CDR3 coding DNA: TGTGCCAGCAGCTTGGGGCACCGGGGCCCCACATACAATGAGCAGTTCTTC.

This clonotype was seen repeatedly, ten times or more. The genes are TRBV6-1 and TRBJ2-3; 7 nucleotides align to TRBD2. J was trimmed by 4 bases and V by 2 bases; bases with no gene match: 9. The germline gives CDR1 MNHNS, CDR2 SASEGT. This CDR3 has 16 residues. The chain's CDR3 is CASSETAAGRADTQYF. The CDR3 DNA reads as TGTGCCAGCAGTGAAACTGCGGCAGGGAGGGCAGATACGCAGTATTTT.

This chain joins TRBV7-9 and TRBJ2-6; the D is unclear. Germline CDR1 and CDR2: SEHNR and FQNEAQ (reference sequence). V lost 3 bases, J lost 0 bases, and 9 bases lay in between. The CDR3 length is 16 residues. The CDR3 sequence is CASSFSFASGANVLTF. Written as DNA, the CDR3 is TGTGCCAGCAGCTTTAGCTTTGCCTCTGGGGCCAACGTCCTGACTTTC.